These 18 T cell receptor beta chains were sequenced from one sample in a study of shared clonotypes between healthy human individuals. Clones were sequenced by immunoSEQ multiplex PCR, and TCRdb holds only the in-frame ones, with some missing. Of 100,000 to 130,000 clones in the sample, more than 65% were seen once. Sequencing was done on a sample of memory CD8+ T cells sorted from blood. Subset reported: CD45RO+ cells pooled with CCR7-negative TemRA cells. The receptor source for this set is a woman in her twenties or thirties in good health.

This clone was picked up one time. The rearrangement uses TRBV4-1 and TRBJ1-2; D remains unclear. Trimming left V 3 bases short and J 2 bases short, with 13 bases between. The CDR3 runs to 15 residues. Germline V gene data show CDR1 as MGHRA and CDR2 as YSYEKL. The CDR3 region has the DNA TGCGCCAGCAGCCAGAGGGTGGGGTCCAACTATGGCTACACCTTC. Amino acids: CASSQRVGSNYGYTF.

The rearrangement joins TRBV29-1 to TRBJ2-3; D is perhaps TRBD2 (6 bases). The length of the CDR3 is 13 residues. Trimming stripped 4 bases from V and 5 bases from J, with 13 bases between. Germline V gene lookup returns CDR1 SQVTM and CDR2 ANQGSEA. In DNA, the CDR3 is TGCAGCGTTGGCCTGGGGGGAAGAGATACGCAGTATTTT. This translates into CSVGLGGRDTQYF.

This clone was detected only once. CDR3 in DNA: TGTGCCAGCAGCTGGACAGGGAACAATGAGCAGTTCTTC. This codes for CASSWTGNNEQFF. The V gene is TRBV28, the J gene TRBJ2-1, with TRBD1 identical over 8 bases. CDR3 size: 13 residues. Germline V gives CDR1 MDHEN, CDR2 SYDVKM. The V gene end was trimmed by 6 bases and the J gene end by 5 bases; junction bases not matched to a gene: 3.

V and J are TRBV21-1 and TRBJ2-6; TRBD1, the table's D call, lacks a check against the DNA. TRBV21-1 is a recognized pseudogene. This CDR3 region has 15 residues. The DNA for the CDR3 is TGTGCCAGCAGCAAAACAGCCTCTGGGGCCAACGTCCTGACTTTC. This sequence encodes CASSKTASGANVLTF.

The gene calls are TRBV5-6 and TRBJ1-2; unclear D gene. Germline V CDR1 and CDR2: SGHDT, YYEEEE. This CDR3 region has 14 residues. With 4 bases removed from V and 8 bases from J, the gap between germline ends came to 18 bases. CDR3 region: CASSPRRSSWGYTF. CDR3 DNA sequence: TGTGCCAGCAGCCCTCGGAGGTCCTCCTGGGGCTACACCTTC.

This clone was seen a few times. The chain is built from TRBV4-2 and TRBJ2-1; 11 bases agree with TRBD2. After removal of 4 bases from V and 9 bases from J, the junction contained 8 bases not matched to a gene. Germline assignment: CDR1 LGHNA and CDR2 YNFKEQ. The CDR3 is made up of 15 amino acids. In DNA, the CDR3 is TGTGCCAGCAGCCCTCACTCGGGGACTAGCGGTGAGCAGTTCTTC. This sequence encodes CASSPHSGTSGEQFF.

A few counts support this clone. The rearrangement links TRBV30 to TRBJ1-4; 8 nucleotides match TRBD1. The ends lost 5 bases at V and 7 bases at J; junction bases unmatched: 9. The CDR3 is made up of 14 amino acids. Germline assignment: CDR1 GTSNPN and CDR2 SVGIG (reference sequence). The CDR3 is CAWGRDRGREKLFF. In DNA form, the CDR3 reads TGTGCCTGGGGGCGAGACAGGGGTCGTGAAAAACTGTTTTTT.

This chain joins TRBV4-1 and TRBJ2-5, with no clear D. The J call may not be correct, given that the DNA end is closer to TRBJ2-7. The CDR3 runs to 15 residues. Germline CDR1 is MGHRA and CDR2 is YSYEKL. The chain's CDR3 is CASSQDSTGIYEQYF. CDR3 nucleotides: TGCGCCAGCAGCCAAGATTCTACTGGAATATACGAGCAGTACTTC.

This clone was seen a few times. CDR3 amino acids: CASSEAGGTLYEQYF. Here the CDR3 DNA reads TGTGCCAGCAGTGAAGCGGGAGGGACACTCTACGAGCAGTACTTC. V gene TRBV6-1 combines with J gene TRBJ2-7, with D possibly TRBD2 on 7 matching bases. Germline V gene lookup returns CDR1 MNHNS and CDR2 SASEGT. The CDR3 sequence is 15 residues long. V was clipped by 0 bases and J by 3 bases, with 12 bases between them.

The chain has TRBV27 and TRBJ1-1; D is possibly TRBD1 (6 bases). Per the germline V gene, CDR1 is MNHEY and CDR2 is SMNVEV (reference sequence). The CDR3 length is 16 residues. Trimming removed 2 bases from V and 2 bases from J, with 15 bases in between. This CDR3 reads CASSLGRGRGNTEAFF. CDR3 nucleotides: TGTGCCAGCAGTTTAGGGCGGGGGCGAGGAAACACTGAAGCTTTCTTT.

The J gene is TRBJ2-2, the V gene TRBV19; 9 bases agree with TRBD2. CDR3 length: 18 residues. Germline trimming cut 2 bases from V and 6 bases from J; bases unmatched to any gene: 13. In germline, CDR1 is LNHDA, CDR2 SQIVND (reference sequence). The CDR3 sequence: CASSIRPRLAGESGELFF. As DNA, the CDR3 is TGTGCCAGTAGTATACGACCCCGTTTAGCGGGAGAGTCCGGGGAGCTGTTTTTT.

The chain joins TRBV7-9 to TRBJ2-1; D remains unclear. The CDR3 runs 15 residues. Germline assignment: CDR1 SEHNR and CDR2 FQNEAQ (reference sequence). V was cut by 1 base and J by 7 bases, with 14 bases left in between. The CDR3 region is CASSLGPTFGNEQFF. As DNA, the CDR3 is TGTGCCAGCAGCTTAGGACCAACATTTGGGAATGAGCAGTTCTTC.

The V gene is TRBV13, the J gene TRBJ1-1, with 7 bases identical to TRBD1. The ends lost 3 bases at V and 6 bases at J; junction bases unmatched: 1. The germline CDR1 and CDR2 sequences are PRHDT and FYEKMQ (reference sequence). This CDR3 is 12 amino acids long. In DNA form, the CDR3 reads TGTGCCAGCAGCTTCAGGGGGTCTGAAGCTTTCTTT. Protein: CASSFRGSEAFF. The whole variable domain, remainder taken from reference TRBV13 and TRBJ1-1, is AAGVIQSPRHLIKEKRETATLKCYPIPRHDTVYWYQQGPGQDPQFLISFYEKMQSDKGSIPDRFSAQQFSDYHSELNMSSLELGDSALYFCASSFRGSEAFFGQGTRLTVV.

This clone was counted between two and nine times. This sequence joins TRBV4-1 and TRBJ2-5, with TRBD2 matching over 13 bases. The end of the DNA is better explained by TRBJ2-7, so the J call may be wrong. Per the germline V gene, CDR1 is MGHRA and CDR2 is YSYEKL. The CDR3 runs to 16 residues. CDR3: CASSQVLAGGNYEQYF. Here the CDR3 DNA reads TGCGCCAGCAGCCAAGTACTAGCGGGAGGGAACTACGAGCAGTACTTC.

This clone was seen only once. V usage is TRBV28 and J usage is TRBJ2-7; 10 nucleotides match TRBD2. The CDR3 totals 17 residues. CDR1 and CDR2 (germline): MDHEN, SYDVKM. Trimming took 2 bases from V and 4 from J; bases not matched to a gene: 11. The CDR3 loop reads CASSLPRLAGVLYEQYF. As DNA, the CDR3 is TGTGCCAGCAGTTTACCACGTCTAGCGGGAGTACTTTACGAGCAGTACTTC.

The DNA of the CDR3 is TGTGCCAGCAGCAAAGGTTGGGCGGGAGAGACCCAGTACTTC. Translating gives CASSKGWAGETQYF. This chain joins TRBV7-2 and TRBJ2-5; the D gene is possibly TRBD2 (5 bases). Trimming took off 5 bases at V and 4 bases at J, with 14 bases between the two ends. Germline V lookup: CDR1 SGHTA, CDR2 FQGNSA. The length of the CDR3 is 14 residues.

This clone is a singleton in its sample. This chain uses TRBV7-9 with TRBJ2-1; TRBD1 or TRBD2 may be the D gene (5 bases each). V was pared by 5 bases and J by 0 bases, with 20 bases between. The V gene's germline CDR1 is SEHNR and CDR2 FQNEAQ (reference sequence). The CDR3 has 18 residues. CDR3 in amino acids: CASSPGPKASSSYNEQFF. CDR3 nucleotide sequence: TGTGCCAGCAGCCCGGGACCTAAGGCTAGCTCCTCCTACAATGAGCAGTTCTTC.

The chain combines TRBV7-6 with TRBJ2-3; 9 bases line up with TRBD2. Germline CDR1 reads SGHVS; CDR2 reads FNYEAQ. V was pared by 1 base and J by 4 bases, with 9 bases of the junction left unmatched. The CDR3 has 17 amino acids. The CDR3: CASSLGSRREGADTQYF. DNA for the CDR3: TGTGCCAGCAGCTTAGGATCCAGGCGGGAGGGGGCAGATACGCAGTATTTT.